The source of this T cell receptor beta chain is a study of Graves' ophthalmopathy and Graves' hyperthyroidism. This clonotype was observed at least ten times. RNA transcripts served as template for amplifying TCR beta CDR3 sequences. First-round RT-PCR relied on HTBI primers, and a second-round multiplex PCR came next. From the multiplex PCR reads, TCRdb called clonotypes with MiXCR, one entry per CDR3 protein. The sample lists about 550,000 distinct CDR3 sequences; 39% were seen once. Sequencing was performed on peripheral blood or thyroid tissue (not recorded which). This sequence originates from an adult man with Graves' hyperthyroidism.

This chain's CDR3 is CASSLTGFTGELFF. The CDR3 DNA reads as TGTGCCAGCAGTTTAACAGGGTTCACCGGGGAGCTGTTTTTT. The chain is built from TRBV12-3 or TRBV12-4 and TRBJ2-2; D possibly corresponds to TRBD1 (6 bases). Trimming took off 2 bases at V and 4 bases at J, with 8 bases between the two ends. The CDR3 runs 14 residues.